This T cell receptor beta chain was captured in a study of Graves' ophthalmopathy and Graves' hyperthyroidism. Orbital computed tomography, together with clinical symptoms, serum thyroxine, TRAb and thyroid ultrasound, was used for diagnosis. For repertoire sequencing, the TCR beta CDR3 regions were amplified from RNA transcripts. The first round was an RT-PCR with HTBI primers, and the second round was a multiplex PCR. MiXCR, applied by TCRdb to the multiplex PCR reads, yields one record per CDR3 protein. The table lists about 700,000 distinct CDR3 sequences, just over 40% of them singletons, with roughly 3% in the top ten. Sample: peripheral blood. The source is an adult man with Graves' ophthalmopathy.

CDR3 sequence: CAWSVQVGSSYGEAFF. In DNA, the CDR3 is TGTGCCTGGAGTGTACAAGTTGGGTCGTCTTACGGTGAAGCTTTCTTT. V usage is TRBV30 and J usage is TRBJ1-1, with D unresolved. V shed 0 bases and J shed 7 bases, with 21 bases lying between them. The CDR3 has 16 residues. CDR1 is GTSNPN and CDR2 is SVGIG in the germline V gene (reference sequence).